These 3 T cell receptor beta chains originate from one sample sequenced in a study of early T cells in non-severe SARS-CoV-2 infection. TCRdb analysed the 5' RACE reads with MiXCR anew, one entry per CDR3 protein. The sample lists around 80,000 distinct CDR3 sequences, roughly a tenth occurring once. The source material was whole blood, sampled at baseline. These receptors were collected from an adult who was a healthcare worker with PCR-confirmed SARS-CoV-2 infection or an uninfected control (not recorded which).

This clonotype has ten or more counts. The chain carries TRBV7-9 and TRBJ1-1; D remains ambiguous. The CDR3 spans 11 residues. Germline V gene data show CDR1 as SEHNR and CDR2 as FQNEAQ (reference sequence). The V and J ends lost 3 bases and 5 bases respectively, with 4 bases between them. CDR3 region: CASSFRTEAFF. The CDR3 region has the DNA TGTGCCAGCAGCTTTAGAACTGAAGCTTTCTTT. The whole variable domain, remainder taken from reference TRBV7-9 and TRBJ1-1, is DTGVSQNPRHKITKRGQNVTFRCDPISEHNRLYWYRQTLGQGPEFLTYFQNEAQLEKSRLLSDRFSAERPKGSFSTLEIQRTEQGDSAMYLCASSFRTEAFFGQGTRLTVV.

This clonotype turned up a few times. CDR3 amino acids: CSVEVPPGQENYGYTF. DNA for the CDR3: TGCAGCGTTGAAGTCCCGCCGGGACAGGAGAACTATGGCTACACCTTC. This rearrangement joins TRBV29-1 to TRBJ1-2, with TRBD1 matching over 8 bases. J was trimmed by 2 bases and V by 1 base; bases with no gene match: 9. CDR1 and CDR2 (germline): SQVTM, ANQGSEA. The CDR3 extends over 16 amino acids. The whole variable domain, filled in from reference TRBV29-1 and TRBJ1-2, reads SAVISQKPSRDICQRGTSLTIQCQVDSQVTMMFWYRQQPGQSLTLIATANQGSEATYESGFVIDKFPISRPNLTFSTLTVSNMSPEDSSIYLCSVEVPPGQENYGYTFGSGTRLTVV.

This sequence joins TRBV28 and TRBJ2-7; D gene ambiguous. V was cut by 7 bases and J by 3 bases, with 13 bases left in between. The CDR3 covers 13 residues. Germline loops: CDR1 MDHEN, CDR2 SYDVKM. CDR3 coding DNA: TGTGCCAGCACGGAAGGGAACTTCTACGAGCAGTACTTC. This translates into CASTEGNFYEQYF.